These T cell receptor beta chains were read from a single sample in a study of T cell responses to AZD1222 COVID-19 vaccine. Clones were read by immunoSEQ multiplex PCR, and TCRdb kept only the in-frame ones, dropping some. The repertoire has 95,000 to 100,000 clones, around 85% of them found once; the top ten carry 14%. The sample consisted of peripheral blood, taken 28 days after the second AZD1222 dose. The receptors were sampled from an adult who received the AZD1222 COVID-19 vaccine. CDR3s include the opening cysteine and the closing phenylalanine or tryptophan. The D gene is left open where the match is weak. The size entry is marked missing in some rows and otherwise reads once, few, many or a size class.

size	V	D	J	CDR3	DNA
once	TRBV15	NA	TRBJ1-5	CATSRDLGNQPQHF	TGTGCCACCAGCAGAGATCTCGGCAATCAGCCCCAGCATTTT
few	TRBV2	NA	TRBJ1-1	CASSVGSTILNTEAFF	TGTGCCAGCAGTGTAGGCTCGACAATACTGAACACTGAAGCTTTCTTT
NA	TRBV27	NA	TRBJ2-7	CASSLVGGDLHEQYF	TGTGCCAGCAGTTTAGTTGGGGGCGATTTACACGAGCAGTACTTC
NA	TRBV5-1	TRBD2	TRBJ2-7	CASSSSGPGPHEQYF	TGCGCCAGCAGTTCTAGCGGACCAGGGCCCCACGAGCAGTACTTC
NA	TRBV19	TRBD1	TRBJ2-7	CASALDRVNKQYF	TGTGCCAGTGCTTTGGACAGGGTAAATAAGCAGTACTTC
NA	TRBV7-8	TRBD1	TRBJ1-2	CASSLANDRAYGYTF	TGTGCCAGCAGCTTAGCAAACGACAGGGCCTATGGCTACACCTTC
NA	TRBV6-5	TRBD2	TRBJ2-7	CASSLRGLNYEQYF	TGTGCCAGCAGCCTGAGGGGACTAAACTACGAGCAGTACTTC
NA	TRBV5-4	TRBD1	TRBJ2-7	CASSLVGTAFYEQYF	TGTGCCAGCAGCTTGGTCGGGACAGCCTTCTACGAGCAGTACTTC
once	TRBV27	NA	TRBJ2-1	CASSSPWGNEQFF	TGTGCCAGCAGTTCCCCCTGGGGGAATGAGCAGTTCTTC
NA	TRBV7-3	TRBD2	TRBJ2-3	CASSLRASGIGARTDTQYF	TGTGCCAGCAGCTTACGGGCTAGCGGGATCGGCGCTCGCACAGATACGCAGTATTTT
NA	TRBV30	NA	TRBJ1-2	CAWSAPQRNYGYTF	TGTGCCTGGAGTGCCCCACAGAGGAACTATGGCTACACCTTC
NA	TRBV18	TRBD2	TRBJ2-5	CASSPAGGQETQYF	TGTGCCAGCTCACCAGCGGGAGGCCAAGAGACCCAGTACTTC
NA	TRBV24-1	NA	TRBJ2-2	CATSDRPTGELFF	TGTGCCACCAGTGATCGACCCACCGGGGAGCTGTTTTTT
NA	TRBV4-3	TRBD2	TRBJ2-1	CASSHIAGSSYNEQFF	TGCGCCAGCAGCCATATAGCGGGAAGCTCCTACAATGAGCAGTTCTTC
NA	TRBV7-6	NA	TRBJ1-5	CASSLGEGERNQPQHF	TGTGCCAGCAGCTTAGGGGAGGGGGAGCGGAATCAGCCCCAGCATTTT
NA	TRBV28	NA	TRBJ1-2	CASSQGASRAWGYTF	TGTGCCAGCAGCCAAGGAGCCAGTAGGGCTTGGGGCTACACCTTC
NA	TRBV11-3	NA	TRBJ1-1	CASSLQGQVNTEAFF	TGTGCCAGCAGCTTACAGGGACAAGTGAACACTGAAGCTTTCTTT
NA	TRBV11-3	NA	TRBJ2-5	CASSSKRAQETQYF	TGTGCCAGCAGCTCAAAGAGGGCCCAAGAGACCCAGTACTTC
NA	TRBV4-3	NA	TRBJ2-2	CASSQSPSTGELFF	TGCGCCAGCAGCCAAAGTCCGAGCACCGGGGAGCTGTTTTTT
NA	TRBV5-4	TRBD2	TRBJ2-2	CASSLGTSATGELFF	TGTGCCAGCAGCCTCGGGACTAGCGCCACCGGGGAGCTGTTTTTT